This TCR beta chain appears in the sequencing data of a study of blood T cell repertoires in COVID-19 (TCRdb year 2020). Concerning the study at large: The collaborator samples originated in the United States, Italy and Spain and spanned the acute and convalescent phases of COVID-19. The repertoires were released in a freely available public database meant as a resource for research on the immune response to SARS-CoV-2. Deeply sampled blood TCRbeta repertoires from subjects exposed to, actively infected with, or recovered from COVID-19 were included in the dataset. Samples came from the ongoing ImmuneRACE study (first 160 participants) plus 1,254 subjects from 6 global collaborators. The material from the prospective study consisted of cDNA or gDNA derived from T cells, B-cell-depleted T cells, or PBMCs. Where available, HLA class I and class II types were obtained from metadata supplied by the sample provider rather than from assay-based typing. Nearly every sample came with metadata listing a de-identified subject ID, COVID-19 status, age in years and sex.

The paper's findings and limits, for the study overall: Clinical and demographic metadata were provided uncurated, with the amount varying by source and participant.

This clone has more than one count but fewer than ten. What antigen it recognizes has not been identified. Base qualities are not at hand, and no much larger clone is one base apart. V lost 5 bases and J lost 8 bases; the stretch between them is 19 bases long. The CDR3 contains 15 residues, cysteine and phenylalanine counted. Kept here is only the CDR3 DNA, which spans 45 bases and is read in frame from base 1. The CDR1 and CDR2 encoded by the germline V gene are ENHRY and SYGVKD. Whole blood was collected in K2EDTA tubes by collaborating institutions according to the institutions' own protocols. For TCRbeta analysis, collaborators shipped samples as frozen whole blood, isolated PBMCs, or DNA extracted from either of those sample types. The immunoSEQ Assay, a bias-controlled multiplex PCR, was used to amplify TCRbeta CDR3 regions from genomic DNA. In the source study's methods: The number of nucleated cells in each sample was estimated from the amplification of reference gene primers within the assay. Sequence reads were collapsed and filtered to measure the absolute abundance of every unique TCRbeta CDR3 rearrangement. For each sample, productive Simpson clonality was calculated as the square root of Simpson's diversity index across productive rearrangements. TCRdb obtained this table from immuneACCESS and retained in-frame rearrangements with V and J assigned. These tables miss some clones; where compared with another copy, unresolved V genes account for less than half of the shortfall, and the remainder is unexplained. V and J calls and clone size are copied from that table; D and trimming were computed from the DNA. The sample table contains approximately 50,000 clones; only one count was recorded for approximately 82% of them. 5.5% to 7.5% of the sample comes from the top ten.

The source material was peripheral blood. The TCR sequence derives from a man between 65 and 79 years old with active COVID-19. The chain is assembled from TRBV10-3 and TRBJ2-1; the D gene is perhaps TRBD2, on 5 matching bases. The CDR3 in this case is CAISRLLERIDEQFF. DNA sequence: TGTGCCATCAGTCGCTTACTAGAGAGAATCGATGAGCAGTTCTTC.